The rows below give T cell receptor beta chains drawn from one sample of a study of T cell responses to AZD1222 COVID-19 vaccine. This table comes from immunoSEQ multiplex PCR, and its TCRdb copy is limited to in-frame clones, with some not included. Of 90,000 to 150,000 clones listed, less than 95% are singletons. Sample: peripheral blood, taken on day 0 of AZD1222 vaccination. Receptors were obtained from an adult in good health. CDR3s leave out the opening cysteine and the closing phenylalanine or tryptophan.

len	v_gene	CDR3aa
11	TRBV15	ATSRSGNQPQH
10	TRBV6-5	ASVGQGAGYT
11	TRBV20-1	SASIGQNYGYT
14	TRBV5-1	ASSLGQGESGNTIY
11	TRBV29-1	SVTKGGWYEQY
13	TRBV3-1/TRBV3-2	ASSQERRASGKLF
12	TRBV15	ATSRGAFSDEQF
9	TRBV12-3/TRBV12-4	ASSISSEQF
9	TRBV20-1	SARGMEKLF
9	TRBV6-5	ASRMGNEQF
11	TRBV2	ASTPQVQETQY
11	TRBV9	ASSVGPGYEQY
13	TRBV28	ASSLSGVGANVLT
10	TRBV28	ASSSSLYGYT
14	TRBV11-3	ASPTGAVPRHYGYT
14	TRBV11-2	ASSLQTGTLNTEAF
13	TRBV11-1	ASSPYGLGTGELF
12	TRBV11-2	ASSAPGQRNEQF
14	TRBV12-5	ASGSRTGRPYNEQF
14	TRBV6-5	ASSYSGPMGVDTQY
11	TRBV5-8	ASSLVSNTEAF
13	TRBV6-4	ASSRTGKTYNEQF
13	TRBV19	ASGGSGSPTDTQY
11	TRBV29-1	SAQKGLGDEQF
11	TRBV11-1	ASSLGYTYEQY